A single sample is the source of the 18 T cell receptor beta chains below, sequenced in a study of blood T cell repertoires in COVID-19. The data were produced by immunoSEQ multiplex PCR, yet TCRdb's version contains in-frame clones alone and is incomplete. The sample holds 280,000 or so clones, 85% seen once. Input material: PBMCs or T cells enriched from blood (not recorded which). The receptors derive from a woman between 50 and 59 years old who had recovered from COVID-19.

The chain carries TRBV5-1 and TRBJ2-7, with TRBD1 matching 10 bases. The CDR3 runs to 16 residues. CDR1 is SGHRS, CDR2 YFSETQ, per germline. Trimming removed 0 bases from V and 2 bases from J; junction bases left unmatched: 5. The CDR3 sequence: CASSLGFGQGAYEQYF. The CDR3 DNA follows: TGCGCCAGCAGCTTGGGATTTGGACAGGGGGCCTACGAGCAGTACTTC.

The chain links TRBV4-1 to TRBJ2-1; 7 positions match TRBD1. V gave up 4 bases and J gave up 8 bases; unmatched junction bases: 5. The CDR3 has 13 amino acids. In germline, CDR1 is MGHRA, CDR2 YSYEKL. CDR3 loop: CASSPYRGYEQFF. The CDR3 bases are TGCGCCAGCAGCCCGTACAGGGGATATGAGCAGTTCTTC.

The J gene is TRBJ2-3, the V gene TRBV4-2, with 12 positions matching TRBD2. CDR3 size: 14 residues. V was pared by 8 bases and J by 5 bases, with 5 bases of the junction left unmatched. Germline assignment: CDR1 LGHNA and CDR2 YNFKEQ. The CDR3 is CASSSGRAVDTQYF. The DNA of the CDR3 is TGTGCCAGCTCTAGCGGGAGGGCCGTAGATACGCAGTATTTT.

The chain couples TRBV5-1 to TRBJ2-3, with TRBD2 identical over 12 bases. CDR1 is SGHRS, CDR2 YFSETQ, per germline. J lost 3 bases, V lost 2 bases, and 10 bases had no gene match. This CDR3 has 18 residues. The CDR3 protein is CASSFGPSGGALTDTQYF. The CDR3 nucleotides read TGCGCCAGCAGCTTCGGGCCTAGCGGGGGGGCCCTGACAGATACGCAGTATTTT.

The chain uses TRBV4-1 and TRBJ1-4; D may be TRBD1 (5 bases). V shed 0 bases and J shed 7 bases, with 15 bases lying between them. This CDR3 spans 16 amino acids. Per germline, CDR1 MGHRA and CDR2 YSYEKL. For the CDR3, the DNA is TGCGCCAGCAGCCAAGATTATGGGCAGGGATTTGAAAAACTGTTTTTT. This codes for CASSQDYGQGFEKLFF.

V is TRBV9 and J is TRBJ1-2, with D uncertain. Germline lookup yields CDR1 SGDLS and CDR2 YYNGEE. Trimming shortened V by 0 bases and J by 8 bases, and 14 bases separated the two germline ends. This CDR3 spans 14 amino acids. The CDR3 nucleotides read TGTGCCAGCAGCGTAGTGGAGTATTCGGGGGGCTACACCTTC. This codes for CASSVVEYSGGYTF.

The genes are TRBV4-3 and TRBJ1-1; 8 nucleotides agree with TRBD1. Per the germline V gene, CDR1 is LGHNA and CDR2 is YSLEER. The CDR3 is 16 residues long. Trimming took 1 base from V and 1 from J; bases not matched to a gene: 5. In DNA form, the CDR3 reads TGCGCCAGCAGCCAAGCCGCAGACAGGGGGAACACTGAAGCTTTCTTT. It encodes CASSQAADRGNTEAFF.

The V gene is TRBV5-5, the J gene TRBJ1-1, with D possibly TRBD1 on 6 matching bases. Trimming took 0 bases from V and 2 from J, leaving 20 bases between them. The CDR3 runs to 18 residues. Germline V gene data show CDR1 as SGHKS and CDR2 as YYEKEE (reference sequence). The CDR3 spells CASSLGIKIQGRNTEAFF. The CDR3 region has the DNA TGTGCCAGCAGCTTGGGTATAAAAATTCAGGGGAGAAACACTGAAGCTTTCTTT.

There are a few counts of this clone. The chain employs TRBV28 and TRBJ1-6; 8 nucleotides match TRBD1. Germline lookup yields CDR1 MDHEN and CDR2 SYDVKM. The CDR3 length is 15 residues. Trimming cost V 5 bases and J 5 bases; bases outside gene matches: 5. CDR3 sequence (DNA): TGTGCCAGCAGTGATGGACAGGGAGATAATTCACCCCTCCACTTT. It specifies CASSDGQGDNSPLHF.

This clone came up once. This rearrangement joins TRBV4-3 to TRBJ2-1; TRBD2 is a possible D gene (5 bases). With 0 bases removed from V and 6 bases from J, the gap between germline ends came to 21 bases. CDR3 length equals 18 residues. Germline values: CDR1 LGHNA, CDR2 YSLEER. CDR3 protein: CASSQDRGSSYLSNEQFF. The DNA for the CDR3 is TGCGCCAGCAGCCAAGATCGGGGTTCCTCGTATCTGAGCAATGAGCAGTTCTTC.

This clone was observed a single time. The chain couples TRBV28 to TRBJ1-5, with 7 positions matching TRBD1. The CDR3 is 15 amino acids. CDR1 and CDR2 from the germline V gene are MDHEN and SYDVKM. V was pared by 5 bases and J by 5 bases, with 9 bases of the junction left unmatched. The chain's CDR3 is CASSTPEQGHQPQHF. Here the CDR3 DNA reads TGTGCCAGCAGTACTCCCGAACAGGGGCATCAGCCCCAGCATTTT.

The V call is TRBV5-5, the J call TRBJ1-1; D unresolved. The CDR3 contains 13 residues. V was cut by 1 base and J by 3 bases, with 7 bases left in between. The germline CDR1 and CDR2 sequences are SGHKS and YYEKEE (reference sequence). CDR3 sequence: CASSLIPDTEAFF. CDR3 in DNA: TGTGCCAGCAGCTTGATCCCGGACACTGAAGCTTTCTTT.

As DNA, the CDR3 is TGCGCCAGCAGCCCTCCGACAGGGGCGGACGGAAACACCATATATTTT. It is translated as CASSPPTGADGNTIYF. The chain employs TRBV5-1 and TRBJ1-3, with 8 positions matching TRBD1. V was clipped by 4 bases and J by 4 bases; unmatched bases: 10. CDR1 is SGHRS and CDR2 is YFSETQ in the germline V gene. This CDR3 spans 16 amino acids.

The chain carries TRBV7-2 and TRBJ1-1; D call uncertain. Germline V gives CDR1 SGHTA, CDR2 FQGNSA. V was pared by 7 bases and J by 4 bases, with 13 bases between. The CDR3 runs 13 residues. The CDR3, as DNA: TGTGCCAGCACCATAGGACTCACCACTGAAGCTTTCTTT. Its protein is CASTIGLTTEAFF. The full variable domain, rest sourced from reference TRBV7-2 and TRBJ1-1, is GAGVSQSPSNKVTEKGKDVELRCDPISGHTALYWYRQSLGQGLEFLIYFQGNSAPDKSGLPSDRFSAERTGGSVSTLTIQRTQQEDSAVYLCASTIGLTTEAFFGQGTRLTVV.

This clone is a singleton in its sample. V usage is TRBV5-6 and J usage is TRBJ1-2, with a tentative D call TRBD1 (6 bases). This CDR3 spans 13 amino acids. CDR1 SGHDT and CDR2 YYEEEE come from the germline V gene. The germline V and J ends were trimmed by 4 bases and 6 bases, with 13 bases remaining between them. CDR3 amino acids: CASSPDRINGYTF. As DNA, the CDR3 is TGTGCCAGCAGCCCAGACAGGATTAATGGCTACACCTTC. Complete variable domain (other parts from reference TRBV5-6 and TRBJ1-2): DAGVTQSPTHLIKTRGQQVTLRCSPKSGHDTVSWYQQALGQGPQFIFQYYEEEERQRGNFPDRFSGHQFPNYSSELNVNALLLGDSALYLCASSPDRINGYTFGSGTRLTVV.

This chain joins TRBV30 and TRBJ2-7; the match to TRBD1 covers 10 bases. V was pared by 3 bases and J by 0 bases, with 8 bases of the junction left unmatched. The CDR3 has 16 amino acids. Germline V CDR1 and CDR2: GTSNPN, SVGIG (reference sequence). The CDR3 DNA reads as TGTGCCTGGAGACGGGACAGGGGACCCAGCTCCTACGAGCAGTACTTC. This sequence encodes CAWRRDRGPSSYEQYF.

The chain uses TRBV28 and TRBJ2-7, with TRBD1 identical over 8 bases. V lost 8 bases, J lost 9 bases, and 9 bases stayed unmatched. The germline V gene has CDR1 MDHEN and CDR2 SYDVKM. CDR3 size: 12 residues. The CDR3 region is CASGTGIRGQYF. Written as DNA, the CDR3 is TGTGCCAGCGGGACAGGTATTCGGGGGCAGTACTTC.

The sample holds a few counts of this clone. The chain links TRBV6-5 to TRBJ1-3; D is undetermined. Trimming took off 7 bases at V and 0 bases at J, with 10 bases between the two ends. Germline loops: CDR1 MNHEY, CDR2 SVGAGI. The CDR3 runs to 14 residues. The CDR3 DNA is TGTGCCAGCACCCGAGACAACTCTGGAAACACCATATATTTT. Translated: CASTRDNSGNTIYF.